This T cell receptor beta chain was sequenced during a study of T cell repertoires in cytomegalovirus infection. Study results and limitations: CMV-specific HLA-C-restricted TCR beta clonotypes dominated the ex vivo response.

This clonotype was detected once. Its antigen is not known. V lost 6 bases and J lost 3, with 18 bases in between. CDR1 and CDR2 (germline): MDHEN, SYDVKM. The CDR3 runs to 16 residues. One entry per CDR3 protein, called by TCRdb with MiXCR from the reads. This table has around 450,000 distinct CDR3 sequences, 10% to 12% appearing once. Material: PBMCs. The J gene is TRBJ2-4, the V gene TRBV28; D is tentatively TRBD1 or TRBD2 (5 bases each). This receptor was identified in a human donor in good health (CMV status not recorded). Some clones in this sample may be carry-over from other donors' samples. CDR3 protein: CASSPERGAYKNIQYF. The CDR3 DNA is TGTGCCAGCAGCCCTGAACGAGGGGCTTACAAAAACATTCAGTACTTC.